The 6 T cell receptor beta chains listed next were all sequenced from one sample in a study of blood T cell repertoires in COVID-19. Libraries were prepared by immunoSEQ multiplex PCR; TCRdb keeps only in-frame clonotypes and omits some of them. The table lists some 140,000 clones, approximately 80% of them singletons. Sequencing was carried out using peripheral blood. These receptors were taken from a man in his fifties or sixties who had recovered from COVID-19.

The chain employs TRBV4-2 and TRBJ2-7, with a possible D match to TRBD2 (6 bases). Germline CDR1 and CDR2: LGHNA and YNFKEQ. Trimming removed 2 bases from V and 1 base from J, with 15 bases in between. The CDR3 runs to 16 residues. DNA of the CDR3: TGTGCCAGCAGCCAACGTCGGCGGGATGTTTCCTACGAGCAGTACTTC. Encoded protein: CASSQRRRDVSYEQYF.

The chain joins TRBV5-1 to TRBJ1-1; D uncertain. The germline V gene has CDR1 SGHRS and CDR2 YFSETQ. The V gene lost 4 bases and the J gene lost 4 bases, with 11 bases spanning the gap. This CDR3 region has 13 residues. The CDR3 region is CASSKGAITEAFF. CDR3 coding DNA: TGCGCCAGCAGCAAGGGAGCAATCACTGAAGCTTTCTTT.

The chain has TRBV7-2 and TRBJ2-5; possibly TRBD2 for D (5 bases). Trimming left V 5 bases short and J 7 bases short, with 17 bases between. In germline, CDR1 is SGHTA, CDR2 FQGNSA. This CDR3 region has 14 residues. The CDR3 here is CASSPGLGSGTQYF. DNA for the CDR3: TGTGCCAGCAGCCCTGGACTGGGGTCGGGGACCCAGTACTTC.

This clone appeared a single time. CDR3 nucleotide sequence: TGTGCCAGCAGTCTTGACTCCGGGAGGGAAAAACTGTTTTTT. Translation gives CASSLDSGREKLFF. The chain combines TRBV28 with TRBJ1-4; the D is unclear. The V and J ends lost 5 bases and 8 bases respectively, with 15 bases between them. Germline assignment: CDR1 MDHEN and CDR2 SYDVKM. This CDR3 is built from 14 residues. Full variable domain (rest looked up from reference TRBV28 and TRBJ1-4): DVKVTQSSRYLVKRTGEKVFLECVQDMDHENMFWYRQDPGLGLRLIYFSYDVKMKEKGDIPEGYSVSREKKERFSLILESASTNQTSMYLCASSLDSGREKLFFGSGTQLSVL.

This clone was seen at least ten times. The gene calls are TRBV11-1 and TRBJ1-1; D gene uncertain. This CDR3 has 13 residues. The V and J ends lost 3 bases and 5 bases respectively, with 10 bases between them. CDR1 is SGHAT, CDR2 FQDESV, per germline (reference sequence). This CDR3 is CASSFNGGTEAFF. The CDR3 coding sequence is TGTGCCAGCAGCTTCAACGGCGGGACTGAAGCTTTCTTT.

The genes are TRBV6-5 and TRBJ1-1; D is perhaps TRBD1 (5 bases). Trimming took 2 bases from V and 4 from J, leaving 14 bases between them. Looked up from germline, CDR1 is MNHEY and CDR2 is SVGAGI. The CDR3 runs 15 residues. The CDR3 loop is CASSYPTGGTTEAFF. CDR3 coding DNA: TGTGCCAGCAGTTACCCCACCGGCGGGACCACTGAAGCTTTCTTT.